The 31 T cell receptor beta chains in this list originate from one sample, sequenced in a study of OX40 agonist ivuxolimab in advanced cancers. Repertoires were generated with immunoSEQ multiplex PCR, while TCRdb's copy carries only in-frame clones and drops some. In the table there are 70,000 or so clones, about 90% of which are singletons. This material consisted of CD4+ or CD8+ T cells sorted from blood, taken in a trial of the OX40 agonist ivuxolimab. These receptors all come from an adult with an advanced solid tumor such as melanoma, head and neck, liver or kidney cancer.

The rearrangement uses TRBV7-3 and TRBJ1-3; unclear D gene. V lost 1 base to trimming and J lost 0 bases, with 16 bases between them. This CDR3 has 18 residues. CDR1 and CDR2 (germline): SGHTA, FQGTGA. CDR3 coding DNA: TGTGCCAGCAGCTTAATAGGCGCCCCCGGTTCCTCTGGAAACACCATATATTTT. Translated: CASSLIGAPGSSGNTIYF.

J is TRBJ2-1 and V is TRBV9, with 11 nucleotides matching TRBD1. This CDR3 contains 15 residues. The germline gives CDR1 SGDLS, CDR2 YYNGEE. V dropped 0 bases and J dropped 9; count of bases not matched to a gene: 5. In nucleotides, the CDR3 is TGTGCCAGCAGCGTAGGGGACAGGGGGTATGGTGAGCAGTTCTTC. Translated: CASSVGDRGYGEQFF.

The chain recombines TRBV7-8 with TRBJ1-2; D is possibly TRBD1 (6 bases). The V and J ends lost 5 bases and 8 bases respectively, with 24 bases between them. The CDR3 runs 16 residues. Germline V lookup: CDR1 SGHVS, CDR2 FQNEAQ. This CDR3 reads CASSAGRHEQGGGYTF. Here the CDR3 DNA reads TGTGCCAGCAGCGCAGGCCGGCATGAACAGGGAGGAGGCTACACCTTC.

V and J are TRBV9 and TRBJ2-3, with D perhaps assigned TRBD1 or TRBD2 (5 bases each). The V gene's germline CDR1 is SGDLS and CDR2 YYNGEE. Trimming cost V 0 bases and J 7 bases, with 9 bases left between them. This CDR3 has 13 residues. The CDR3 bases are TGTGCCAGCAGCGTAGTGGGGGATAATACGCAGTATTTT. Protein sequence: CASSVVGDNTQYF.

This chain connects TRBV11-2 to TRBJ1-3; possible D gene TRBD1, 6 bases. Germline lookup yields CDR1 SGHAT and CDR2 FQNNGV. CDR3 size: 19 residues. Trimming pared 4 bases from V and 1 base from J, leaving 23 bases between. The CDR3 sequence is CASSSRNGGLARSGNTIYF. DNA of the CDR3: TGTGCCAGCAGCTCCCGAAATGGGGGGCTTGCTAGGTCTGGAAACACCATATATTTT.

V and J are TRBV4-3 and TRBJ2-3; D remains unclear. CDR1 and CDR2 from the germline V gene are LGHNA and YSLEER. This CDR3 comprises 16 residues. Trimming pared 0 bases from V and 2 bases from J, leaving 12 bases between. CDR3 protein: CASSQEKLPFTDTQYF. Written as DNA, the CDR3 is TGCGCCAGCAGCCAAGAAAAACTCCCTTTCACAGATACGCAGTATTTT.

The rearrangement links TRBV6-5 to TRBJ2-1, with D perhaps being TRBD1 or TRBD2 (6 bases each). V shed 0 bases and J shed 2 bases, with 11 bases lying between them. CDR3 length: 16 amino acids. Germline V gene sequence: CDR1 MNHEY, CDR2 SVGAGI. The CDR3 here is CASSYSAGEAYNEQFF. The CDR3 DNA reads as TGTGCCAGCAGTTACTCGGCAGGGGAGGCCTACAATGAGCAGTTCTTC.

This rearrangement joins TRBV29-1 to TRBJ2-1; maybe TRBD2 (5 bases). This CDR3 has 11 amino acids. CDR1 and CDR2 from the germline V gene are SQVTM and ANQGSEA. Between the trimmed V and J ends, which lost 1 base and 15 bases, there was a span of 13 bases. CDR3 in amino acids: CSVEGGPSLFF. The CDR3 nucleotides read TGCAGCGTTGAAGGAGGGCCTAGCCTGTTCTTC.

The chain combines TRBV27 with TRBJ1-6; D is ambiguous. V was trimmed by 2 bases and J by 2 bases, leaving 16 bases between them. Germline V gives CDR1 MNHEY, CDR2 SMNVEV (reference sequence). This CDR3 is 18 amino acids long. CDR3 in DNA: TGTGCCAGCAGTTTAGGCATCCTACCGGCCCCCTATAATTCACCCCTCCACTTT. Translated: CASSLGILPAPYNSPLHF.

Turning to this clone: Germline and junction disagree at one end, which may indicate a read error. The DNA of the CDR3 is TGTGTCAGCAGACACAGGGACATGAACACTGAAGCTTTCTTT. The encoded protein is CVSRHRDMNTEAFF. V usage is TRBV2 and J usage is TRBJ1-1, with a tentative D call TRBD1 (6 bases). This CDR3 comprises 14 residues. The germline V gene encodes CDR1 SNHLY and CDR2 FYNNEI.

This clone has a single count. The chain is built from TRBV14 and TRBJ2-1; 15 bases align to TRBD2. Germline CDR1 and CDR2: SGHDN and FVKESK. The V gene end was trimmed by 5 bases and the J gene end by 0 bases; junction bases not matched to a gene: 5. This CDR3 has 18 residues. Here the CDR3 reads CASSWTSGGAGSYNEQFF. The CDR3 coding sequence is TGTGCCAGCAGCTGGACTAGCGGGGGGGCAGGCTCCTACAATGAGCAGTTCTTC.

This chain joins TRBV4-1 and TRBJ2-7; D not resolved. There are 17 residues in the CDR3. V was shortened by 0 bases and J by 2 bases, with 17 bases between the two germline ends. Germline CDR1 MGHRA, CDR2 YSYEKL. This chain's CDR3 is CASSQDYGVENPYEQYF. CDR3 nucleotide sequence: TGCGCCAGCAGCCAAGATTATGGGGTCGAAAACCCCTACGAGCAGTACTTC.

The V call is TRBV5-1, the J call TRBJ2-1, with TRBD1 as a possible D gene (6 bases). The V and J ends lost 3 bases and 3 bases respectively, with 16 bases between them. The CDR3 runs to 16 residues. Germline CDR1 and CDR2: SGHRS and YFSETQ. The CDR3 loop reads CASSSTGLLGYNEQFF. As DNA, the CDR3 is TGCGCCAGCAGCTCGACAGGTTTACTAGGCTACAATGAGCAGTTCTTC.

The chain couples TRBV10-2 to TRBJ2-3, with unresolved D. V lost 10 bases and J lost 2, with 4 bases in between. The CDR3 runs 10 residues. Germline loops: CDR1 WSHSY, CDR2 SAAADI. CDR3: CATFTDTQYF. DNA of the CDR3: TGCGCCACATTCACAGATACGCAGTATTTT.

V is TRBV7-9 and J is TRBJ1-2, with a tentative D call TRBD1 (5 bases). The V end was cut by 3 bases, the J end by 5 bases, with 7 bases between. The CDR3 extends over 12 amino acids. Per the germline V gene, CDR1 is SEHNR and CDR2 is FQNEAQ (reference sequence). CDR3 residues: CASSLGLYGYTF. The CDR3 DNA sequence: TGTGCCAGCAGCTTGGGGCTTTATGGCTACACCTTC.

The J gene is TRBJ2-7, the V gene TRBV6-1; D is tentatively TRBD1 or TRBD2 (6 bases each). Germline CDR1 is MNHNS and CDR2 is SASEGT. V lost 2 bases to trimming and J lost 0 bases, with 11 bases between them. This CDR3 comprises 15 residues. The chain's CDR3 is CASSELGGGSYEQYF. The CDR3 nucleotides read TGTGCCAGCAGTGAATTGGGGGGCGGCTCCTACGAGCAGTACTTC.

The V call is TRBV7-9, the J call TRBJ1-1; possibly TRBD1 for D (6 bases). This CDR3 is built from 15 residues. Germline V CDR1 and CDR2: SEHNR, FQNEAQ (reference sequence). Deletions cut 5 bases from V and 3 bases from J, with 16 bases between. The CDR3 sequence: CASSPRQDGYTEAFF. CDR3 nucleotides: TGTGCCAGCAGCCCTCGACAGGACGGGTACACTGAAGCTTTCTTT.

The chain joins TRBV25-1 to TRBJ2-7, with a weak D call TRBD2 (7 bases). This CDR3 comprises 17 residues. V was cut by 1 base and J by 5 bases, with 21 bases left in between. Germline lookup yields CDR1 MGHDK and CDR2 SYGVNS. The CDR3 protein is CASSEWGGGALGNEQYF. The CDR3 nucleotides are TGTGCCAGCAGTGAATGGGGAGGGGGGGCCCTCGGGAACGAGCAGTACTTC.

This chain links TRBV9 with TRBJ2-2; 10 nucleotides agree with TRBD1. The CDR3 is made up of 15 amino acids. The V and J ends lost 4 bases and 5 bases, in that order; junction bases with no gene match: 5. The germline CDR1 and CDR2 sequences are SGDLS and YYNGEE. CDR3 sequence reads: CASSPRTGGTGELFF. Written as DNA, the CDR3 is TGTGCCAGCAGCCCACGGACAGGGGGAACCGGGGAGCTGTTTTTT.

The V gene is TRBV7-2, the J gene TRBJ2-1; 14 bases match TRBD2. CDR3 length: 15 residues. The V gene end was trimmed by 5 bases and the J gene end by 8 bases; junction bases not matched to a gene: 5. CDR1 is SGHTA, CDR2 FQGNSA, per germline. CDR3 region: CASSVGLAGVYEQFF. The DNA of the CDR3 is TGTGCCAGCAGCGTGGGACTAGCGGGGGTTTATGAGCAGTTCTTC.

The chain is built from TRBV5-1 and TRBJ2-3; tentatively, D is TRBD2 (6 bases). CDR1 and CDR2 from the germline V gene are SGHRS and YFSETQ. Trimming took 4 bases from V and 2 from J, leaving 26 bases between them. The length of the CDR3 is 19 residues. Here the CDR3 reads CASSPLPQAGSTNTDTQYF. CDR3 sequence (DNA): TGCGCCAGCAGCCCCCTCCCTCAAGCGGGCTCAACTAACACAGATACGCAGTATTTT.

The rearrangement uses TRBV4-1 and TRBJ2-7; no reliable D call. The CDR3 has 14 residues. Germline V gene lookup returns CDR1 MGHRA and CDR2 YSYEKL. V lost 3 bases, J lost 0 bases, and 9 bases lay in between. CDR3 region: CASSHGRSSYEQYF. The CDR3 nucleotides read TGCGCCAGCAGCCACGGCAGGAGCTCCTACGAGCAGTACTTC.

J is TRBJ2-2 and V is TRBV6-6, with 10 bases matching TRBD2. After removal of 2 bases from V and 7 bases from J, the junction contained 7 bases not matched to a gene. Germline-derived CDR1 and CDR2 are MNHNY and SVGAGI (reference sequence). The CDR3 is 16 residues long. The CDR3 DNA reads TGTGCCAGCAGTTACGGGAGGGCTAGCGGGGGCGGGGAGCTGTTTTTT. Amino acids: CASSYGRASGGGELFF.

The rearrangement uses TRBV6-5 and TRBJ1-1; unclear D gene. Per germline, CDR1 MNHEY and CDR2 SVGAGI. There are 15 residues in the CDR3. Trimming removed 2 bases at V and 0 bases at J, with 10 bases between. This chain's CDR3 is CASSYIGVMNTEAFF. CDR3 in DNA: TGTGCCAGCAGTTACATCGGGGTCATGAACACTGAAGCTTTCTTT.

This clone has just one count. The chain uses TRBV9 and TRBJ2-1, with a possible D match to TRBD2 (7 bases). V lost 0 bases, J lost 0 bases, and 13 bases lay in between. The CDR3 has 17 residues. Germline values: CDR1 SGDLS, CDR2 YYNGEE. The CDR3 sequence: CASSVDARGPSYNEQFF. The CDR3 DNA reads TGTGCCAGCAGCGTAGATGCGCGGGGGCCCTCCTACAATGAGCAGTTCTTC.

This sequence joins TRBV4-2 and TRBJ1-5; D is possibly TRBD1 (5 bases). Trimming cost V 0 bases and J 2 bases, with 14 bases left between them. Germline V gene data show CDR1 as LGHNA and CDR2 as YNFKEQ. The CDR3 covers 17 residues. CDR3 sequence: CASSQDLWGEGNQPQHF. In DNA, the CDR3 is TGTGCCAGCAGCCAAGATTTGTGGGGGGAGGGCAATCAGCCCCAGCATTTT.

This clone came up once. The chain combines TRBV11-2 with TRBJ2-1; D perhaps matches TRBD1 (6 bases). CDR3 length: 13 residues. V lost 5 bases to trimming and J lost 4 bases, with 9 bases between them. In germline, CDR1 is SGHAT, CDR2 FQNNGV. The CDR3 region is CASSGTPYNEQFF. The CDR3 coding sequence is TGTGCCAGCAGCGGGACACCTTACAATGAGCAGTTCTTC.

V is TRBV5-4 and J is TRBJ1-2, with TRBD1 matching 7 bases. The CDR3 has 16 residues. Germline CDR1 reads SGHNT; CDR2 reads YYREEE (reference sequence). V shed 5 bases, J shed 3 bases, and the junction held 13 bases outside the gene matches. The CDR3 nucleotides are TGTGCCAGCAGACCCGGGGCAGGGGGAAATTACTATGGCTACACCTTC. Encoded protein: CASRPGAGGNYYGYTF.

The sample holds one count of this clone. The CDR3 sequence is CASSISLRGIQETQYF. The CDR3 region has the DNA TGTGCCAGCAGCATCTCCCTACGCGGAATACAAGAGACCCAGTACTTC. The V gene is TRBV5-4, the J gene TRBJ2-5; D gene ambiguous. V shed 4 bases and J shed 2 bases, with 18 bases lying between them. The germline CDR1 and CDR2 sequences are SGHNT and YYREEE (reference sequence). The CDR3 totals 16 residues.

This chain links TRBV5-1 with TRBJ1-1; 8 bases fit TRBD1. V shed 4 bases, J shed 4 bases, and the junction held 0 bases outside the gene matches. This CDR3 region has 12 residues. Germline assignment: CDR1 SGHRS and CDR2 YFSETQ. The chain's CDR3 is CASSQGATEAFF. In nucleotides, the CDR3 is TGCGCCAGCAGCCAGGGGGCCACTGAAGCTTTCTTT.

V usage is TRBV27 and J usage is TRBJ1-1; TRBD1 is a possible D gene (5 bases). V was pared by 4 bases and J by 1 base, with 10 bases between. The CDR3 totals 14 residues. Germline V gene lookup returns CDR1 MNHEY and CDR2 SMNVEV (reference sequence). The CDR3 loop is CASSWGGGNTEAFF. CDR3 bases: TGTGCCAGCAGTTGGGGGGGTGGGAACACTGAAGCTTTCTTT.